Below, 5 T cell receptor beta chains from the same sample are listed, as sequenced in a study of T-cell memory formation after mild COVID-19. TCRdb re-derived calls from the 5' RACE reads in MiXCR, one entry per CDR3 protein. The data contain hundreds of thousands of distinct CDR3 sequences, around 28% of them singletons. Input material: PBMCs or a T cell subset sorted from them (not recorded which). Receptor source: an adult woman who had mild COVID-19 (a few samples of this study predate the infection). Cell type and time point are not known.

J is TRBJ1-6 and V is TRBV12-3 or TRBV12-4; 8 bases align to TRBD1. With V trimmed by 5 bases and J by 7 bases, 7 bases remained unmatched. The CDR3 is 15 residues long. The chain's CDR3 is CASSRTGRINSPLHF. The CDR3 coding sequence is TGTGCCAGCAGTCGGACAGGGAGAATAAATTCACCCCTCCACTTT.

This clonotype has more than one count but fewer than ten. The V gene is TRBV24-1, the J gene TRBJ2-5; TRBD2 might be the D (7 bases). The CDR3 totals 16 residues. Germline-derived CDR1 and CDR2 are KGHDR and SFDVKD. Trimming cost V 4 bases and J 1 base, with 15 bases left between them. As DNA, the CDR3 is TGTGCCACCAGTGACCGAACAGGGAGGGCCCAAGAGACCCAGTACTTC. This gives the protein CATSDRTGRAQETQYF.

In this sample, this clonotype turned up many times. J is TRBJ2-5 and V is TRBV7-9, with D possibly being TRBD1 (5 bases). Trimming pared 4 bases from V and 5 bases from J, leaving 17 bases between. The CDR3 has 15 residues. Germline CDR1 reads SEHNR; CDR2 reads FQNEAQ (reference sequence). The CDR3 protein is CASSSALWGAETQYF. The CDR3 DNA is TGTGCCAGCAGCTCTGCGCTGTGGGGCGCGGAGACCCAGTACTTC.

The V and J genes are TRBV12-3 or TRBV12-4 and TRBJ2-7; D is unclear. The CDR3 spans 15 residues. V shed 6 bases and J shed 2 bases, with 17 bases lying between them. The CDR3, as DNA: TGTGCCAGCAGCCCCGCCCCGGAGTTGACCTACGAGCAGTACTTC. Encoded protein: CASSPAPELTYEQYF.

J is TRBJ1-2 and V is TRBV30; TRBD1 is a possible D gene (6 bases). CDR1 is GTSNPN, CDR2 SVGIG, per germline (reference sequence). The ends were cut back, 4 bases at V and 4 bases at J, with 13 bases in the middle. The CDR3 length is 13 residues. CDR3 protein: CAWKLGGAYGYTF. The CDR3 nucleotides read TGTGCCTGGAAGCTGGGGGGGGCCTATGGCTACACCTTC.